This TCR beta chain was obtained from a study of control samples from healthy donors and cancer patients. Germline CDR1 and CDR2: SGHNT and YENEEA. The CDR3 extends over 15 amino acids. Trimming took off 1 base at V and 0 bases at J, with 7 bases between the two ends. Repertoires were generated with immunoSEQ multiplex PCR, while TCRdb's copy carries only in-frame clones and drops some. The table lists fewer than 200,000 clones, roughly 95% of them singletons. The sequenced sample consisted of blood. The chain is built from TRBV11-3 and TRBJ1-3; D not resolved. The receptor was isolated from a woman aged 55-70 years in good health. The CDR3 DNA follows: TGTGCCAGCAGCTTAGGCGGGGTCTCTGGAAACACCATATATTTT. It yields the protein CASSLGGVSGNTIYF. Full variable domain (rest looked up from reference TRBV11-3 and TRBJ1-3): EAGVVQSPRYKIIEKKQPVAFWCNPISGHNTLYWYLQNLGQGPELLIRYENEEAVDDSQLPKDRFSAERLKGVDSTLKIQPAELGDSAVYLCASSLGGVSGNTIYFGEGSWLTVV.